This T cell receptor beta chain originates from a study of Ad26.COV2.S vaccination and SARS-CoV-2 variants. Study summary: Recipients of Ad26.COV2.S got it intramuscularly, once or twice 56 days apart.

Some clones are missing from TCRdb's copy, which holds only in-frame ones; the method was immunoSEQ multiplex PCR. The sample shows 200,000 to 300,000 clones, around nine tenths of them seen only once. About this clone itself: Its antigen is unidentified.

The treatment: about 20 received Ad26.COV2.S at low or high dose, single or two shots; about 5 received placebo; per-sample allocation not given. Samples were taken on day 63 after the first vaccine or placebo injection. This CDR3 has 16 residues. CDR1 is PRHDT, CDR2 FYEKMQ, per germline (reference sequence). V was shortened by 5 bases and J by 4 bases, with 20 bases between the two germline ends. Overall study results and limits: Quantification of TCR breadth and depth may have yielded underestimates of total T cell responses.

Sequencing was performed on peripheral blood, taken in a trial of Ad26.COV2.S vaccine versus placebo. This sequence joins TRBV13 and TRBJ1-2, with no clear D. This TCR was recovered from a person aged 18-60 years who received the Ad26.COV2.S COVID-19 vaccine or a placebo. Here the CDR3 reads CASSPPPRAGPYGYTF. Written as DNA, the CDR3 is TGTGCCAGCAGCCCACCCCCTCGGGCCGGCCCCTATGGCTACACCTTC.